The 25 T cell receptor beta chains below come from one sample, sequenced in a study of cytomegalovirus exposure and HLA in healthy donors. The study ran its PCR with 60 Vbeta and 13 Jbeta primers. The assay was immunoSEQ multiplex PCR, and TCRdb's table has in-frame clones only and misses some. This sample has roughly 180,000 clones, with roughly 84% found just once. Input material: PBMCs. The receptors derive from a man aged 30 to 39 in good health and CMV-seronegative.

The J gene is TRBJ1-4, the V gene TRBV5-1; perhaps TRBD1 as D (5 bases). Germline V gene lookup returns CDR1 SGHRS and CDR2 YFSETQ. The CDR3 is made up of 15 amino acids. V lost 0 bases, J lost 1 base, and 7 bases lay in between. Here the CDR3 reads CASSLAGGTNEKLFF. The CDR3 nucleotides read TGCGCCAGCAGCTTGGCCGGGGGAACTAATGAAAAACTGTTTTTT.

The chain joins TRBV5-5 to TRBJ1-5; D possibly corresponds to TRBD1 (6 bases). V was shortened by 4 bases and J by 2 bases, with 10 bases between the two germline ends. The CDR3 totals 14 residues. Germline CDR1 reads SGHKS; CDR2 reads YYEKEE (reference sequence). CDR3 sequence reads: CASSQPGGNQPQHF. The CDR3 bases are TGTGCCAGCAGCCAACCAGGGGGCAATCAGCCCCAGCATTTT.

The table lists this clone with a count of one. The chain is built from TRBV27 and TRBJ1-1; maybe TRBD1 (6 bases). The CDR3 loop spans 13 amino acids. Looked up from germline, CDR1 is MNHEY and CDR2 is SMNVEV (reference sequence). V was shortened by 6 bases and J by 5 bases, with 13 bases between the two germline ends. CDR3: CASSTGLVTEAFF. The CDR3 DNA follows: TGTGCCAGCAGCACAGGGCTAGTAACTGAAGCTTTCTTT.

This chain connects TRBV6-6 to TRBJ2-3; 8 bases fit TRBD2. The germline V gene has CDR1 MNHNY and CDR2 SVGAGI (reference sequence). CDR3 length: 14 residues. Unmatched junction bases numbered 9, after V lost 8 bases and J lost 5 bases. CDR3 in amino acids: CASVLGTRLDTQYF. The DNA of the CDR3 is TGTGCCAGCGTTCTCGGGACTAGACTAGATACGCAGTATTTT.

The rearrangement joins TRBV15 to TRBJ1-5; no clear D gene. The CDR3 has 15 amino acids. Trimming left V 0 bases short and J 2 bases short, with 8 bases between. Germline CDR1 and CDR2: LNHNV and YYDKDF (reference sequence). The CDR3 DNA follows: TGTGCCACCAGCAGAGATATTCAGGGCAATCAGCCCCAGCATTTT. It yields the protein CATSRDIQGNQPQHF.

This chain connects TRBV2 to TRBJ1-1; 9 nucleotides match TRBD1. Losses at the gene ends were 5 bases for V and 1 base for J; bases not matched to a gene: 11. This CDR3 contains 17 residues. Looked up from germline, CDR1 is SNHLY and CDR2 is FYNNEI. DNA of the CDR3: TGTGCCAGCAGTACCGGGACAGGGACGGGCAGGAACACTGAAGCTTTCTTT. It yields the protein CASSTGTGTGRNTEAFF.

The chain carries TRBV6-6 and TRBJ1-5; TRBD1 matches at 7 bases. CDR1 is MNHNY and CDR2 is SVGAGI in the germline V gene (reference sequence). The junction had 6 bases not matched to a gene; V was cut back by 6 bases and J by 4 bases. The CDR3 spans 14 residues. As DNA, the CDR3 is TGTGCCAGCAGACCAGGGGGGTTGAATCAGCCCCAGCATTTT. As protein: CASRPGGLNQPQHF.

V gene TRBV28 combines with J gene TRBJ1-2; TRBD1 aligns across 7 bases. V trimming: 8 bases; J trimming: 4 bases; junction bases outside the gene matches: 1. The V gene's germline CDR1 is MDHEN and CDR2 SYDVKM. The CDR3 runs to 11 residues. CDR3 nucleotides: TGTGCCAGCCGGGACAGCTATGGCTACACCTTC. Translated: CASRDSYGYTF.

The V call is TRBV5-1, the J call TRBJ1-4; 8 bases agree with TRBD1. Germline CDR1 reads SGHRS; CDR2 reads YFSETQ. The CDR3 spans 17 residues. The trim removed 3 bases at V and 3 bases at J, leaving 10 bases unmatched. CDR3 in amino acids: CASSSRTGWDSNEKLFF. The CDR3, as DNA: TGCGCCAGCAGCTCCCGGACAGGGTGGGACTCTAATGAAAAACTGTTTTTT.

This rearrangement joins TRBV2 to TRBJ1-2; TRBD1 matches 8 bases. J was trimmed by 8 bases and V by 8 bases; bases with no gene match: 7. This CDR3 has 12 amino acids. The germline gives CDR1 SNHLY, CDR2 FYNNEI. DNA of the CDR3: TGTGCCAGCTTGGACAGGGCGGAGGGCTACACCTTC. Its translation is CASLDRAEGYTF.

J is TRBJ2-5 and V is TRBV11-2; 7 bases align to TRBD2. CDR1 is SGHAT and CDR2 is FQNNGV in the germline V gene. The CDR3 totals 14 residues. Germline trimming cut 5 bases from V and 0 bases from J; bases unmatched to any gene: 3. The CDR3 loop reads CASSRGSNQETQYF. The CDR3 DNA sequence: TGTGCCAGCAGCCGCGGGAGTAACCAAGAGACCCAGTACTTC.

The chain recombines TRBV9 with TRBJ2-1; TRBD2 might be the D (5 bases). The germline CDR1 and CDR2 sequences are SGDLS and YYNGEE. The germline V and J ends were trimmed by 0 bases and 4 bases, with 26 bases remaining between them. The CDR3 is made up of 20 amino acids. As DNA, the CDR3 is TGTGCCAGCAGCGTAGACCCAGTGGGCGACTCAGCGGAGAGGTACAATGAGCAGTTCTTC. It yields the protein CASSVDPVGDSAERYNEQFF.

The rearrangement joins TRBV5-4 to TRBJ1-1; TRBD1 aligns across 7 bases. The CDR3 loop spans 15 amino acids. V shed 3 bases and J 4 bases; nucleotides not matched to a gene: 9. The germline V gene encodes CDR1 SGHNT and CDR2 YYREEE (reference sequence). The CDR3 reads CASSSRTGAGTEAFF. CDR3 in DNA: TGTGCCAGCAGCTCACGGACAGGCGCCGGCACTGAAGCTTTCTTT.

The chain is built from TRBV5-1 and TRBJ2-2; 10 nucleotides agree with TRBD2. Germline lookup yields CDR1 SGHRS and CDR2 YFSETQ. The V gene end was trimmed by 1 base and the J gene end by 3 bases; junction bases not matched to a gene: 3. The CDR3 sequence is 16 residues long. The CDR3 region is CASSLSLAGDTGELFF. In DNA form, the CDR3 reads TGCGCCAGCAGCTTGAGTCTAGCGGGAGACACCGGGGAGCTGTTTTTT.

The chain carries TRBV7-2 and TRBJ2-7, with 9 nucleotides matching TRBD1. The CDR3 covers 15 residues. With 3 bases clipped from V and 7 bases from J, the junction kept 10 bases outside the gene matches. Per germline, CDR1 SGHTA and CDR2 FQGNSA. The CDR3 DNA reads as TGTGCCAGCAGCTTGTCCGGGACAGGGTCGAGAGAGCAGTACTTC. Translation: CASSLSGTGSREQYF. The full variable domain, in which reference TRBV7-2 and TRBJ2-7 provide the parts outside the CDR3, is GAGVSQSPSNKVTEKGKDVELRCDPISGHTALYWYRQSLGQGLEFLIYFQGNSAPDKSGLPSDRFSAERTGGSVSTLTIQRTQQEDSAVYLCASSLSGTGSREQYFGPGTRLTVT.

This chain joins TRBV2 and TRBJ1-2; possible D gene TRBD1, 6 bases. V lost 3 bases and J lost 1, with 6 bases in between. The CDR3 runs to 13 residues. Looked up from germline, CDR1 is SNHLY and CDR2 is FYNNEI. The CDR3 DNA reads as TGTGCCAGCAGTGACAGGGGTAACTATGGCTACACCTTC. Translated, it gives CASSDRGNYGYTF. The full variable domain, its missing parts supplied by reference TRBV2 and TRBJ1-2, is EPEVTQTPSHQVTQMGQEVILRCVPISNHLYFYWYRQILGQKVEFLVSFYNNEISEKSEIFDDQFSVERPDGSNFTLKIRSTKLEDSAMYFCASSDRGNYGYTFGSGTRLTVV.

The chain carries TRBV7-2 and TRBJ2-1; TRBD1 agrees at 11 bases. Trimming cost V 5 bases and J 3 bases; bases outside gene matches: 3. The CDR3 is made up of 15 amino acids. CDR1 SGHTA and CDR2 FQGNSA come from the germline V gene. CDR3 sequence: CASSPDRGLYNEQFF. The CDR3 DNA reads TGTGCCAGCAGCCCGGACAGGGGGCTCTACAATGAGCAGTTCTTC.

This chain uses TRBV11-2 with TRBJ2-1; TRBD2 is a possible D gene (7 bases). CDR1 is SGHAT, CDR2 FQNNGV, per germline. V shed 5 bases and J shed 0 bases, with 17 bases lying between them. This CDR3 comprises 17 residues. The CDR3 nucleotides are TGTGCCAGCAGCACACGGCGCGGGGGCTTCTCCTACAATGAGCAGTTCTTC. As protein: CASSTRRGGFSYNEQFF.

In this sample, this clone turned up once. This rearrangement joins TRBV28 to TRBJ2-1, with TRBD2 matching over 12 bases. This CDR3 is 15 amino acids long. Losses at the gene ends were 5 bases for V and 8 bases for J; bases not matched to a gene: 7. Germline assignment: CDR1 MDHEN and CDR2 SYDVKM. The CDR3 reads CASSVLAGGIDEQFF. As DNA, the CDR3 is TGTGCCAGCAGTGTTCTAGCGGGAGGGATCGATGAGCAGTTCTTC.

The CDR3: CASSEGGLNYGYTF. The CDR3 region has the DNA TGTGCCAGCAGTGAAGGCGGACTCAACTATGGCTACACCTTC. V is TRBV25-1 and J is TRBJ1-2, with D unresolved. The CDR3 has 14 amino acids. Between the trimmed V and J ends, which lost 2 bases and 2 bases, there was a span of 9 bases. In germline, CDR1 is MGHDK, CDR2 SYGVNS.

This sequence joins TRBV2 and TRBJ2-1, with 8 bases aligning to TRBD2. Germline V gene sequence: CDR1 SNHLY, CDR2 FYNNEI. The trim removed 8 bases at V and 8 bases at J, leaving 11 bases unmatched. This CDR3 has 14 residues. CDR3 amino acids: CASLGLHGGDEQFF. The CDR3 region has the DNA TGTGCCAGCCTGGGACTGCACGGGGGGGATGAGCAGTTCTTC.

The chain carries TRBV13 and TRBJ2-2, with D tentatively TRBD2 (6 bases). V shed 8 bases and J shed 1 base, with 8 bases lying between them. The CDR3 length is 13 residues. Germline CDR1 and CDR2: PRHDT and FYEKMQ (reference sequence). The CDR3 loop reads CASPGGNTGELFF. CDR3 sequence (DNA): TGTGCCAGCCCCGGGGGGAACACCGGGGAGCTGTTTTTT. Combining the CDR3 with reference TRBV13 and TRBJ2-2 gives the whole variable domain AAGVIQSPRHLIKEKRETATLKCYPIPRHDTVYWYQQGPGQDPQFLISFYEKMQSDKGSIPDRFSAQQFSDYHSELNMSSLELGDSALYFCASPGGNTGELFFGEGSRLTVL.

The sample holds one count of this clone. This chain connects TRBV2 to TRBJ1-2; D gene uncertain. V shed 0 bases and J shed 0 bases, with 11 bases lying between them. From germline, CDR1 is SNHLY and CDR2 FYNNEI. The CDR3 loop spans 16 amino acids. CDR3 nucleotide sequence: TGTGCCAGCAGTGAAGCGCTTCCCGGTACTAACTATGGCTACACCTTC. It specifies CASSEALPGTNYGYTF.

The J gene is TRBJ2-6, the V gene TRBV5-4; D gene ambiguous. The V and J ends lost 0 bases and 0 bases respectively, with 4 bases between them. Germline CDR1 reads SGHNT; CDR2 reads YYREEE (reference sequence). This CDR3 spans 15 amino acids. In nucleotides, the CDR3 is TGTGCCAGCAGCTTGGCTCGCTCTGGGGCCAACGTCCTGACTTTC. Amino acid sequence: CASSLARSGANVLTF.

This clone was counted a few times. CDR3 in DNA: TGTGCCAGCAGCTTCGCGGGGGACAATGAGCAGTTCTTC. It yields the protein CASSFAGDNEQFF. This chain links TRBV7-3 with TRBJ2-1; 7 positions match TRBD2. This CDR3 spans 13 amino acids. Germline CDR1 is SGHTA and CDR2 is FQGTGA. Trimming at V came to 3 bases and at J to 5 bases, leaving 1 base not matched to a gene.